One sample yielded the 26 T cell receptor beta chains listed below, sequenced in a study of OX40 agonist ivuxolimab in advanced cancers. Here immunoSEQ multiplex PCR was the method, and the copy in TCRdb shows in-frame clones only, minus some. This sample has over 100,000 clones, with just over 90% found just once. The sequenced sample was CD4+ or CD8+ T cells sorted from blood, obtained in a trial of the OX40 agonist ivuxolimab. All receptors come from an adult with an advanced solid tumor such as melanoma, head and neck, liver or kidney cancer.

This chain links TRBV9 with TRBJ2-3, with 9 bases matching TRBD2. The CDR3 spans 17 residues. Germline CDR1 reads SGDLS; CDR2 reads YYNGEE. V lost 0 bases and J lost 1; bases outside the gene matches: 6. The chain's CDR3 is CASSVVVASGGTDTQYF. CDR3 nucleotides: TGTGCCAGCAGCGTAGTCGTGGCTAGCGGGGGCACAGATACGCAGTATTTT.

This clone showed up just a few times. The CDR3 protein is CASSDCRTGGAQETQYF. The CDR3, as DNA: TGTGCCAGCAGTGACTGTAGGACGGGCGGAGCGCAAGAGACCCAGTACTTC. This chain connects TRBV6-4 to TRBJ2-5, with D unclear. This CDR3 contains 17 residues. V was cut by 1 base and J by 2 bases, with 17 bases left in between. In germline, CDR1 is MRHNA, CDR2 SNTAGT.

The J gene is TRBJ2-1, the V gene TRBV29-1; 9 bases fit TRBD2. Germline V gene data show CDR1 as SQVTM and CDR2 as ANQGSEA. Trimming took 6 bases from V and 13 from J; bases not matched to a gene: 16. The CDR3 has 14 amino acids. This chain's CDR3 is CSVVTSGPGTAQFF. The CDR3 DNA follows: TGCAGCGTAGTCACTAGCGGGCCCGGGACGGCTCAGTTCTTC.

V is TRBV4-3 and J is TRBJ1-1; D is perhaps TRBD1 (5 bases). The CDR3 is 15 residues long. V lost 4 bases, J lost 7 bases, and 19 bases lay in between. Germline CDR1 is LGHNA and CDR2 is YSLEER. The CDR3 is CASSPLGGEGGEAFF. The CDR3 DNA is TGCGCCAGCAGCCCCCTGGGGGGGGAAGGCGGTGAAGCTTTCTTT.

This rearrangement joins TRBV4-1 to TRBJ1-4; D unclear. V lost 3 bases and J lost 4, with 12 bases in between. Germline values: CDR1 MGHRA, CDR2 YSYEKL. This CDR3 comprises 15 residues. Here the CDR3 DNA reads TGCGCCAGCAGCCAGGTCTTAGCACTTAATGAAAAACTGTTTTTT. Its protein product is CASSQVLALNEKLFF.

Concerning this clone itself: The junction does not match germline at one end; this may be a read error. This rearrangement joins TRBV11-2 to TRBJ1-1, with D perhaps TRBD1 (6 bases). The CDR3 is 12 residues long. The V gene's germline CDR1 is SGHAT and CDR2 FQNNGV. The CDR3 DNA follows: TGTGCCAGCAGCGACAGGACCGCTGACGCTTTCTTT. This sequence encodes CASSDRTADAFF.

As regards this clone: The same CDR3 arises from other DNA sequences in this sample as well. The CDR3 region has the DNA TGTGCCAGCAGCCCTGGTTCCGGGGGTCGGGGGGAGCTGTTTTTT. Encoded protein: CASSPGSGGRGELFF. The chain has TRBV4-2 and TRBJ2-2; D perhaps matches TRBD2 (6 bases). Germline V gene lookup returns CDR1 LGHNA and CDR2 YNFKEQ. The CDR3 consists of 15 residues. V lost 4 bases to trimming and J lost 8 bases, with 17 bases between them.

The rearrangement uses TRBV28 and TRBJ1-1; a weak D match, TRBD1 (6 bases). This CDR3 contains 13 residues. Trimming took off 7 bases at V and 8 bases at J, with 17 bases between the two ends. Germline assignment: CDR1 MDHEN and CDR2 SYDVKM. The CDR3 nucleotides are TGTGCCAGCACCCCCCCACCCGGGACAGAAGCTTTCTTT. Translating gives CASTPPPGTEAFF.

The chain recombines TRBV7-8 with TRBJ1-5, with D maybe TRBD1 (5 bases). The CDR3 covers 16 residues. V lost 5 bases to trimming and J lost 0 bases, with 14 bases between them. Germline V gene lookup returns CDR1 SGHVS and CDR2 FQNEAQ. CDR3 protein: CASSPTRGDSNQPQHF. The CDR3 DNA sequence: TGTGCCAGCAGCCCAACGCGGGGGGATAGCAATCAGCCCCAGCATTTT.

V usage is TRBV15 and J usage is TRBJ1-2, with 10 bases fitting TRBD1. Looked up from germline, CDR1 is LNHNV and CDR2 is YYDKDF (reference sequence). V lost 0 bases, J lost 8 bases, and 6 bases stayed unmatched. The CDR3 totals 15 residues. The CDR3, as DNA: TGTGCCACCAGCAGAGATCAGGACAGGGGGTTCGGCTACACCTTC. As protein: CATSRDQDRGFGYTF.

The chain couples TRBV6-8 to TRBJ1-5; D remains ambiguous. The germline V gene has CDR1 MNHGY and CDR2 SAAAGT. This CDR3 contains 9 residues. The ends were cut back, 5 bases at V and 16 bases at J, with 9 bases in the middle. The CDR3 spells CASSPYDHF. The CDR3 nucleotides read TGTGCCAGCAGTCCCTATGACCATTTT.

The chain uses TRBV4-2 and TRBJ1-1, with D maybe TRBD1 (6 bases). Looked up from germline, CDR1 is LGHNA and CDR2 is YNFKEQ. CDR3 size: 14 residues. Trimming stripped 0 bases from V and 10 bases from J, with 15 bases between. The CDR3 reads CASSQEAGSRGAFF. CDR3 DNA sequence: TGTGCCAGCAGCCAAGAGGCGGGCAGCAGGGGAGCTTTCTTT.

This clone was observed once. V is TRBV7-2 and J is TRBJ1-2; D possibly corresponds to TRBD1 (6 bases). V lost 2 bases to trimming and J lost 4 bases, with 11 bases between them. The CDR3 consists of 14 residues. Germline V gene sequence: CDR1 SGHTA, CDR2 FQGNSA. CDR3 loop: CASSLTGTSYGYTF. The CDR3, as DNA: TGTGCCAGCAGCTTAACCGGGACATCCTATGGCTACACCTTC.

This sequence joins TRBV18 and TRBJ2-1; D perhaps matches TRBD2 (5 bases). V was clipped by 6 bases and J by 6 bases, with 12 bases between them. The germline CDR1 and CDR2 sequences are KGHSH and LQKENI. This CDR3 spans 13 amino acids. For the CDR3, the DNA is TGTGCCAGCTCCCAAGGACTGTCCAATGAGCAGTTCTTC. Its translation: CASSQGLSNEQFF.

J is TRBJ2-2 and V is TRBV2; no clear D. Germline lookup yields CDR1 SNHLY and CDR2 FYNNEI. V was clipped by 7 bases and J by 0 bases, with 9 bases between them. This CDR3 has 14 residues. The CDR3 here is CASNEIANTGELFF. The CDR3 region has the DNA TGTGCCAGCAACGAAATCGCGAACACCGGGGAGCTGTTTTTT.

For the CDR3, the DNA is TGTGCCAGCAGCTCCTGGGGTACCTATGGCTACACCTTC. Translation: CASSSWGTYGYTF. The chain couples TRBV11-2 to TRBJ1-2; D is unclear. CDR1 and CDR2 (germline): SGHAT, FQNNGV. This CDR3 is built from 13 residues. V was trimmed by 4 bases and J by 4 bases, leaving 10 bases between them.

V and J are TRBV6-6 and TRBJ1-3; D not certain. V was pared by 10 bases and J by 4 bases, with 20 bases between. This CDR3 region has 15 residues. Germline loops: CDR1 MNHNY, CDR2 SVGAGI (reference sequence). The CDR3 DNA reads as TGTGCCACCCGCCCGCGGGTATCCCAAGGAAACACCATATATTTT. It translates to CATRPRVSQGNTIYF.

This clone was seen a handful of times. V and J are TRBV7-2 and TRBJ1-3, with 7 bases lining up with TRBD1. In germline, CDR1 is SGHTA, CDR2 FQGNSA. This CDR3 has 15 residues. The V segment lost 8 bases and the J segment 3 bases; nucleotides outside the gene matches: 10. CDR3: CASASQGFGGNTIYF. The CDR3 nucleotides read TGTGCCAGCGCGTCACAGGGGTTCGGTGGAAACACCATATATTTT.

The chain employs TRBV2 and TRBJ1-1; possibly TRBD1 for D (6 bases). The germline gives CDR1 SNHLY, CDR2 FYNNEI. Trimming shortened V by 8 bases and J by 3 bases, and 13 bases separated the two germline ends. The CDR3 extends over 13 amino acids. CDR3 DNA: TGTGCCAGCCGCTACAGGGAGGACACTGAAGCTTTCTTT. As protein: CASRYREDTEAFF. Full variable domain (rest looked up from reference TRBV2 and TRBJ1-1): EPEVTQTPSHQVTQMGQEVILRCVPISNHLYFYWYRQILGQKVEFLVSFYNNEISEKSEIFDDQFSVERPDGSNFTLKIRSTKLEDSAMYFCASRYREDTEAFFGQGTRLTVV.

The sample holds a few counts of this clone. The chain couples TRBV23-1 to TRBJ1-5; D remains ambiguous. TRBV23-1 carries the ORF label, with uncertain function. The CDR3 sequence is 13 residues long. Between the trimmed V and J ends, which lost 8 bases and 3 bases, there was a span of 11 bases. The CDR3 loop is CASAREANQPQHF. CDR3 in DNA: TGCGCCAGCGCTCGGGAAGCCAATCAGCCCCAGCATTTT.

This chain uses TRBV4-1 with TRBJ2-6; TRBD1 matches 9 bases. Germline CDR1 and CDR2: MGHRA and YSYEKL. This CDR3 has 17 residues. With 4 bases clipped from V and 1 base from J, the junction kept 5 bases outside the gene matches. The DNA for the CDR3 is TGCGCCAGCAGCCGGGGGGACAGGGAATCTGGGGCCAACGTCCTGACTTTC. It encodes CASSRGDRESGANVLTF.

This clone was seen a handful of times. This sample includes further DNA sequences coding for the same CDR3. CDR3 residues: CASSFRGGYTF. In DNA form, the CDR3 reads TGTGCCAGCAGCTTCCGGGGTGGCTACACCTTC. The chain recombines TRBV11-2 with TRBJ1-2; unclear D gene. CDR3 length equals 11 residues. V lost 3 bases, J lost 7 bases, and 6 bases lay in between. Per germline, CDR1 SGHAT and CDR2 FQNNGV.

The V gene is TRBV5-4, the J gene TRBJ2-7; TRBD1 or TRBD2 may be the D gene (5 bases each). V was shortened by 7 bases and J by 2 bases, with 10 bases between the two germline ends. Germline V gene lookup returns CDR1 SGHNT and CDR2 YYREEE (reference sequence). This CDR3 contains 12 residues. The CDR3 bases are TGTGCCAGCTCCCGGGACCCCTACGAGCAGTACTTC. It is translated as CASSRDPYEQYF. Full variable domain (remainder filled in from reference TRBV5-4 and TRBJ2-7): ETGVTQSPTHLIKTRGQQVTLRCSSQSGHNTVSWYQQALGQGPQFIFQYYREEENGRGNFPPRFSGLQFPNYSSELNVNALELDDSALYLCASSRDPYEQYFGPGTRLTVT.

The rearrangement links TRBV9 to TRBJ2-3; D is possibly TRBD1 (5 bases). CDR1 is SGDLS and CDR2 is YYNGEE in the germline V gene. Deletions cut 4 bases from V and 4 bases from J, with 10 bases between. CDR3 length equals 13 residues. The CDR3 spells CASSSEGADTQYF. In DNA form, the CDR3 reads TGTGCCAGCAGCTCAGAAGGGGCAGATACGCAGTATTTT.

The V call is TRBV5-1, the J call TRBJ2-1; either TRBD1 or TRBD2 may fit D (5 bases each). CDR3 length equals 15 residues. CDR1 SGHRS and CDR2 YFSETQ come from the germline V gene. Trimming left V 0 bases short and J 4 bases short, with 11 bases between. CDR3 DNA sequence: TGCGCCAGCAGCTTGGGGGGGAATCTGTACAATGAGCAGTTCTTC. Translation gives CASSLGGNLYNEQFF.

The J gene is TRBJ1-3, the V gene TRBV4-3; the D gene is possibly TRBD1 (6 bases). Looked up from germline, CDR1 is LGHNA and CDR2 is YSLEER. V shed 1 base and J shed 0 bases, with 13 bases lying between them. This CDR3 has 17 residues. CDR3 residues: CASSQVGGWGSGNTIYF. As DNA, the CDR3 is TGCGCCAGCAGCCAAGTAGGGGGGTGGGGCTCTGGAAACACCATATATTTT.